Detailed here is one TCR beta chain. The antigen is unknown. The entry originates in a study of OX40 agonist ivuxolimab in advanced cancers. As for the study in general: Ivuxolimab, which patients received intravenously every 2 weeks, was dosed at 0.01 to 10 mg/kg. Patients treated during dose escalation were battling hepatocellular carcinoma, melanoma, renal cell or head and neck cancer. Whole-study results and caveats: Some nonresponders additionally presented with little normalized T-cell clonal expansion. The work left the antigen specificity of expanded peripheral T cells undetermined.

Repertoires were generated with immunoSEQ multiplex PCR, while TCRdb's copy carries only in-frame clones and drops some. The sample shows approximately 60,000 clones, 80% to 95% of them seen only once. CDR3 length: 14 amino acids. Germline V lookup: CDR1 SGHTA, CDR2 FQGTGA. The V and J ends lost 5 bases and 0 bases respectively, with 5 bases between them. The chain combines TRBV7-3 with TRBJ1-6; no clear D gene. The specimen was CD4+ or CD8+ T cells sorted from blood, collected in a trial of the OX40 agonist ivuxolimab. This receptor was obtained from an adult with an advanced solid tumor such as melanoma, head and neck, liver or kidney cancer. In DNA, the CDR3 is TGTGCCAGCAGCCGCTCCTCCTATAATTCACCCCTCCACTTT. Its protein product is CASSRSSYNSPLHF.